This TCR beta chain is from a study of T cells in Graves' hyperthyroidism and ophthalmopathy. Turning to the study itself: Staff took peripheral blood when the initial diagnosis was made, before any treatment began.

Amplification of TCR beta CDR3 regions was performed using RNA transcripts as template. TCR CDR3 regions were first amplified by RT-PCR with HTBI primers. MiXCR was run by TCRdb on the multiplex PCR reads, yielding one entry per CDR3 protein. This table has 200,000 to 300,000 distinct CDR3 sequences, about a sixth appearing once. This clonotype was observed a handful of times. The CDR3 is made up of 16 amino acids. The germline V gene has CDR1 ENHRY and CDR2 SYGVKD. Trimming pared 0 bases from V and 4 bases from J, leaving 12 bases between. The receptor comes from a young woman with Graves' ophthalmopathy. Sequences were obtained from blood. The V and J genes are TRBV10-3 and TRBJ2-2; D is tentatively TRBD1 or TRBD2 (5 bases each). The CDR3 DNA reads as TGTGCCATCAGTGAGTCAAGGGGAGAACCCACCGGGGAGCTGTTTTTT. Translating it yields CAISESRGEPTGELFF.